The TCR beta chain described here comes from a study of cytomegalovirus exposure and HLA in healthy donors. Germline V gene data show CDR1 as SGDLS and CDR2 as YYNGEE. The CDR3 totals 14 residues. The V gene lost 4 bases and the J gene lost 8 bases, with 16 bases spanning the gap. 13 Jbeta primers and 60 Vbeta primers were used for the PCR. Method: immunoSEQ multiplex PCR; TCRdb's copy keeps in-frame clones and lacks some. The sample holds fewer than 200,000 clones, around 81% seen once. The specimen sequenced was PBMCs. This receptor was obtained from a woman under 30 in good health and CMV-seropositive. This chain links TRBV9 with TRBJ2-1; a possible D gene is TRBD2 (6 bases). The CDR3 loop is CASSSTGSRHEQFF. CDR3 sequence (DNA): TGTGCCAGCAGCTCCACCGGGAGCAGACATGAGCAGTTCTTC.